A selection of T cell receptor beta chains follows, all from one sample in a study of human T cells and chemical hapten exposure. TCRdb ran MiXCR on the RACE reads and lists one entry per CDR3 protein. The sample has roughly 90,000 distinct CDR3 sequences, 11% seen once; the top ten hold roughly 1%. The sample in question was whole blood, obtained in connection with sensitization to the hapten diphenylcyclopropenone (DPC). The receptors come from a woman in her twenties or thirties with alopecia areata. Some clones in this sample may be carry-over from other donors' samples. The CDR3 runs from the conserved cysteine through the conserved F or W. Fields, in order: D gene, J gene, clone size, V gene, CDR3 DNA, CDR3 protein. The D gene is left open where the match is weak. Clone size, where shown, is once, few, many, or a class for clones that have expanded.

TRBD1 | TRBJ2-1 | many | TRBV29-1 | TGCAGCGTTGAGGGACAGGGGGCGGATGAGCAGTTCTTC | CSVEGQGADEQFF
. | TRBJ1-5 | few | TRBV30 | TGTGCCTGGTCCTCCGGGGGCCAACAGCCCCAGCATTTT | CAWSSGGQQPQHF
. | TRBJ2-6 | many | TRBV6-2/TRBV6-3 | TGTGCCAGCAGTTTGGGCCCTGGGGCCAACGTCCTGACTTTC | CASSLGPGANVLTF
. | TRBJ2-7 | . | TRBV6-2/TRBV6-3 | TGTGCCAGCAGTTCGACAGGTTGGAGCGAGCAGTACTTC | CASSSTGWSEQYF
TRBD1 | TRBJ1-1 | few | TRBV6-1 | TGTGCCAGCAGTGATGTGAGCGGACAGGGGCCTCTTGAAGCTTTCTTT | CASSDVSGQGPLEAFF
. | TRBJ2-7 | . | TRBV7-2 | TGTGCCAGCAGCTTGGCGTGGGTGAGAACCGAGCAGTACTTC | CASSLAWVRTEQYF
TRBD1 | TRBJ2-1 | . | TRBV20-1 | TGCAGTGCTAGTGGACAGGGGCAAACTACTACCTACTACAATGAGCAGTTCTTC | CSASGQGQTTTYYNEQFF
. | TRBJ1-3 | once | TRBV28 | TGTGCCAGCAGCCGACACGCGAGCTCTGGAAACACCATATATTTT | CASSRHASSGNTIYF
. | TRBJ2-4 | . | TRBV2 | TGTGCCAGCAGTGAGCATATAGCCAAAAACATTCAGTACTTC | CASSEHIAKNIQYF
. | TRBJ2-1 | . | TRBV3-1 | TGTGCCAGCAGCTTCTACAGGGACTATGAGCAGTTCTTC | CASSFYRDYEQFF
TRBD2 | TRBJ2-5 | many | TRBV7-8 | TGTGCCAGCAGCTCTAGTCGGCTAGCGGGATGGGGAGAGACCCAGTACTTC | CASSSSRLAGWGETQYF
. | TRBJ2-7 | . | TRBV29-1 | TGCAGCGTTTCCACCTCCCAGAGGGAGCAGTACTTC | CSVSTSQREQYF
. | TRBJ1-1 | many | TRBV30 | TGTGCCTGGAGTGTACCTTTTAGGGCTGTCACTGAAGCTTTCTTT | CAWSVPFRAVTEAFF
. | TRBJ1-2 | . | TRBV28 | TGTGCCAGCACCGTAGGGAATCCCTTCTATGGCTACACCTTC | CASTVGNPFYGYTF
. | TRBJ1-1 | many | TRBV18 | TGTGCCAGCTCCCGAACACAGAACACTGAAGCTTTCTTT | CASSRTQNTEAFF
. | TRBJ1-2 | few | TRBV20-1 | TGCAGTGGAAACTATTATGGCTACACCTTC | CSGNYYGYTF
. | TRBJ2-5 | many | TRBV12-3/TRBV12-4 | TGTGCCAGCAGTTTCACCGCCGGGACGGGGGAGACCCAGTACTTC | CASSFTAGTGETQYF
TRBD2 | TRBJ2-5 | few | TRBV7-2 | TGTGCCAGCAGCTTAATGGGACTAGCGGGGAAAGAGACCCAGTACTTC | CASSLMGLAGKETQYF
TRBD1 | TRBJ1-5 | many | TRBV12-3/TRBV12-4 | TGTGCCAGCAGTCCAGCGGGACAGAACAATCAGCCCCAGCATTTT | CASSPAGQNNQPQHF
TRBD1 | TRBJ1-6 | few | TRBV7-9 | TGTGCCAGCAGGTTGACAGGGGGCGAGAATTCACCCCTCCACTTT | CASRLTGGENSPLHF
TRBD1 | TRBJ1-3 | many | TRBV28 | TGTGCCAGCAGGCAGGACAGGGACGCTGGAAACACCATATATTTT | CASRQDRDAGNTIYF
. | TRBJ1-1 | many | TRBV3-1 | TGTGCCAGCAGCCAAGACCTGGACAGAAAAAACACTGAAGCTTTCTTT | CASSQDLDRKNTEAFF
. | TRBJ1-5 | . | TRBV28 | TGTGCCAGCAGCTGGGGAGGTTTCAGGACAACGCATCAGCCCCAGCATTTT | CASSWGGFRTTHQPQHF
. | TRBJ2-3 | . | TRBV10-2 | TGCGCCAGCAGTGAGTCTAGGTCCACAGATACGCAGTATTTT | CASSESRSTDTQYF
. | TRBJ1-1 | . | TRBV5-1 | TGCGCCAGCAATTCGGGCAGCTCGAACACTGAAGCTTTCTTT | CASNSGSSNTEAFF
. | TRBJ2-5 | . | TRBV29-1 | TGCAGCGTTGAGATGGTCGGGGAGACCCAGTACTTC | CSVEMVGETQYF
. | TRBJ2-1 | . | TRBV10-3 | TGTGCCATCAGTGAGTCCGGTAGGTCCTACAATGAGCAGTTCTTC | CAISESGRSYNEQFF
. | TRBJ2-5 | . | TRBV27 | TGTGCCAGCAGCGAAACACCCATGGAGACCCAGTACTTC | CASSETPMETQYF
TRBD1 | TRBJ2-6 | . | TRBV7-6 | TGTGCCAGCAGCTTAGCCGGACAGGGACCCTGGGGCACTGGGGCCAACGTCCTGACTTTC | CASSLAGQGPWGTGANVLTF
. | TRBJ2-3 | many | TRBV3-2 | TGTGCCAGCAGCCAACCCCGGACTAGCGCAACTAGCACAGATACGCAGTATTTT | CASSQPRTSATSTDTQYF
. | TRBJ2-7 | many | TRBV5-4 | TGTGCCAGCAGCTTGGCTCCGGACAGCCTCTACGAGCAGTACTTC | CASSLAPDSLYEQYF
. | TRBJ1-2 | many | TRBV5-5 | TGTGCCAGCAGCGATCCAGGGCAACATAACTATGGCTACACCTTC | CASSDPGQHNYGYTF